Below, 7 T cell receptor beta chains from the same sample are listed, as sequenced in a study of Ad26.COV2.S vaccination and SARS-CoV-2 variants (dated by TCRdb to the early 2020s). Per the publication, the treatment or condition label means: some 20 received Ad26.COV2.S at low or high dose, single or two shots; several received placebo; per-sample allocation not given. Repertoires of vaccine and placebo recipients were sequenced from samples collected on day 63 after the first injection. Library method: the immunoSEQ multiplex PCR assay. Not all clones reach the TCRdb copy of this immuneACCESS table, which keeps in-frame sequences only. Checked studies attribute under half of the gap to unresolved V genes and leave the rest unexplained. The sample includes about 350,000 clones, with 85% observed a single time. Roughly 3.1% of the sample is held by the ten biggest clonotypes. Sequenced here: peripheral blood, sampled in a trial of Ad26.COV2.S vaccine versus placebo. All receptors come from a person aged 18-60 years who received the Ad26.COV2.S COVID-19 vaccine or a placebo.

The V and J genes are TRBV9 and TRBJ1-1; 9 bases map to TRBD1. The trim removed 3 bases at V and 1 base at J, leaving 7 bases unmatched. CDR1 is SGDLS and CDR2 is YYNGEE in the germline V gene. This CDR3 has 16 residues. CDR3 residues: CASSAAGTGPNTEAFF. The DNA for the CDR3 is TGTGCCAGCAGCGCAGCCGGGACAGGGCCGAACACTGAAGCTTTCTTT.

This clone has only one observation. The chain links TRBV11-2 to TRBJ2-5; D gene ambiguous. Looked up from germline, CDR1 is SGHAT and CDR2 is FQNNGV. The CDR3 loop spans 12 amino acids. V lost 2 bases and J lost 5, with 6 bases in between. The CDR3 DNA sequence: TGTGCCAGCAGCTTACGAGGCGAGACCCAGTACTTC. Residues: CASSLRGETQYF.

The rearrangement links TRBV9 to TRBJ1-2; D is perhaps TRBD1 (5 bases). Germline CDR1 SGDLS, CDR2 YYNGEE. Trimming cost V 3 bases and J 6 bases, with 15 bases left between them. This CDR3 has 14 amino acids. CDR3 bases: TGTGCCAGCAGCGCCCGGGACCCCTTGGATGGCTACACCTTC. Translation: CASSARDPLDGYTF.

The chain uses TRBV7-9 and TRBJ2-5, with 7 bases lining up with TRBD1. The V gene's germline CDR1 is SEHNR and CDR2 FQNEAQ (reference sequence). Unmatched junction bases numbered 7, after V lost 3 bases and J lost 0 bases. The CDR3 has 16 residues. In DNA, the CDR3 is TGTGCCAGCAGCTTCGGGGACAGATCTAACCAAGAGACCCAGTACTTC. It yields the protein CASSFGDRSNQETQYF.

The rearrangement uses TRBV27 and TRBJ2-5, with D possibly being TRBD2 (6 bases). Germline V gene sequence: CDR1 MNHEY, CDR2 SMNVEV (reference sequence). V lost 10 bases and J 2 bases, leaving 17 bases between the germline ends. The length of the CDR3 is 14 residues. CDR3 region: CATRKAGYQETQYF. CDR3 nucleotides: TGTGCCACACGTAAGGCGGGGTATCAAGAGACCCAGTACTTC.

The CDR3 region is CASRTGTESGELFF. The CDR3 DNA reads as TGCGCCAGCAGAACCGGGACAGAATCCGGGGAGCTGTTTTTT. J is TRBJ2-2 and V is TRBV5-1; TRBD1 matches at 7 bases. Losses at the gene ends were 5 bases for V and 6 bases for J; bases not matched to a gene: 7. The V gene's germline CDR1 is SGHRS and CDR2 YFSETQ. The CDR3 covers 14 residues.

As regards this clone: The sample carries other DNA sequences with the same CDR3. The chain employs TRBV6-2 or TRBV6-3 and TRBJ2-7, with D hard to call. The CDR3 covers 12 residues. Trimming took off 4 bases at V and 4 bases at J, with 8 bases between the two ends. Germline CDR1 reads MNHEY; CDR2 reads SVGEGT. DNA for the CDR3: TGTGCCAGCAGTTCCACGACGTACGAGCAGTACTTC. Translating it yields CASSSTTYEQYF.